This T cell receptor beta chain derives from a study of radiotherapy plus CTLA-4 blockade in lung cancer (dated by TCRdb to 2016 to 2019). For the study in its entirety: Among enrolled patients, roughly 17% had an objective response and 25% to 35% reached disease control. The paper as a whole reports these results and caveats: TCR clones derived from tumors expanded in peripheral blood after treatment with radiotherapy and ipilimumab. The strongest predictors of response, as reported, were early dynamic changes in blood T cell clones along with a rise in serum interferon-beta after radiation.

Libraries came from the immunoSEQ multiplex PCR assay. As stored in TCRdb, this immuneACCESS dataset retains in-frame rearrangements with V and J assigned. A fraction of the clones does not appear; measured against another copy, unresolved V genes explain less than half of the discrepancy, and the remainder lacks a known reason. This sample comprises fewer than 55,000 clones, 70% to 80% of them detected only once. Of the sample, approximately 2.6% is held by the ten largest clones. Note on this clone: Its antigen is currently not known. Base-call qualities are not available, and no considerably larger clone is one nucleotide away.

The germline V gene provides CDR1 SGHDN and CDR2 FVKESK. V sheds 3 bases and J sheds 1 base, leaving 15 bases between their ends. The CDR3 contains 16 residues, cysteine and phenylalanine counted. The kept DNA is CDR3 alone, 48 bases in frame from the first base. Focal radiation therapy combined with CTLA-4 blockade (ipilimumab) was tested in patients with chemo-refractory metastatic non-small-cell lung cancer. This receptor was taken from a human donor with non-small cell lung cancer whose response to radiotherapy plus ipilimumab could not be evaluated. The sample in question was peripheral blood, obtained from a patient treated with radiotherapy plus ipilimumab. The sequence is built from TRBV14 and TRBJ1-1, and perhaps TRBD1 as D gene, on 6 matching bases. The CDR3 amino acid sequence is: CASSQYTGHTNTEAFF. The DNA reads TGTGCCAGCAGCCAGTACACGGGACACACGAACACTGAAGCTTTCTTT.